This T cell receptor beta chain was captured in a study of regulatory T cells in long-lasting Graves disease. This sample's time point: persistent/refractory GD, antithyroid drugs over 5 years with positive TRAb. Making the TCR library involved RNA that had been extracted from PBMCs. This clonotype came up many times. The antigen remains undetermined. CDR3-region Arm-PCR and iRepertoire HTBI primers produced the TCR beta libraries. TCRdb fed the multiplex PCR reads into MiXCR, producing one record per CDR3 protein. The table shows around 450,000 distinct CDR3 sequences, with 20% to 25% occurring only once. Study outcomes and limitations: Persistent Graves' cases showed lower TCR diversity than newly diagnosed cases. Whereas 966 public clonotypes were shared by new patients, persistent patients shared more, at over 2,500.

V lost 1 base and J 2 bases, leaving 8 bases between the germline ends. The length of the CDR3 is 13 residues. Germline lookup yields CDR1 GTSNPN and CDR2 SVGIG (reference sequence). The source material was peripheral blood mononuclear cells (PBMCs), sampled when the disease was refractory, from a patient treated with antithyroid drugs. This TCR was sampled from a female donor with Graves disease. V and J are TRBV30 and TRBJ2-5, with D hard to call. CDR3 residues: CAWSGGPQETQYF. The CDR3 region has the DNA TGTGCCTGGAGTGGGGGTCCGCAAGAGACCCAGTACTTC.